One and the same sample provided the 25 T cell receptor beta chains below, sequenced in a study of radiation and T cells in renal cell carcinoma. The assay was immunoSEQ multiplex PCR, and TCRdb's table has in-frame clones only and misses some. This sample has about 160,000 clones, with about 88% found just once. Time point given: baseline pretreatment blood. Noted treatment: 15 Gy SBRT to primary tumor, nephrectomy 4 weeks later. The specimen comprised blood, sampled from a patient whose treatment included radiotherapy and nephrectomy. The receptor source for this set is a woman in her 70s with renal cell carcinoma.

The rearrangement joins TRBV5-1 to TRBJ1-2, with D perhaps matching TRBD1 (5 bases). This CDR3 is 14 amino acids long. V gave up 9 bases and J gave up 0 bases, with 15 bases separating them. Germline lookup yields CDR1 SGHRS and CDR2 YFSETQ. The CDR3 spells CATAIGASNYGYTF. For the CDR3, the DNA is TGCGCCACCGCGATCGGGGCTTCTAACTATGGCTACACCTTC.

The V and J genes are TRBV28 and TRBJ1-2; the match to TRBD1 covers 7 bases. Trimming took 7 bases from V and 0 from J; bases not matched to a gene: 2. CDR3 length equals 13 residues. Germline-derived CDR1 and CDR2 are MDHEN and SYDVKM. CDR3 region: CASIGTANYGYTF. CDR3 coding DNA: TGTGCCAGCATCGGGACAGCTAACTATGGCTACACCTTC.

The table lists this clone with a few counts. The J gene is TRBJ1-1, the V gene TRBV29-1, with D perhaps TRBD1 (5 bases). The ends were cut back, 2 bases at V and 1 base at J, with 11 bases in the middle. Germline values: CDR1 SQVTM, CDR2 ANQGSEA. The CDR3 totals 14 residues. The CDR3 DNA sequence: TGCAGCGTTGAAAGAGGCAGGGCGAACACTGAAGCTTTCTTT. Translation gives CSVERGRANTEAFF.

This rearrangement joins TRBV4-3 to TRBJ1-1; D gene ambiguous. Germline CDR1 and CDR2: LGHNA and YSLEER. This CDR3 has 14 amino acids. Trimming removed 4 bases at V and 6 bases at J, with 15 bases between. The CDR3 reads CASSPSKIRAEAFF. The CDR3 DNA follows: TGCGCCAGCAGCCCCAGCAAGATAAGAGCTGAAGCTTTCTTT.

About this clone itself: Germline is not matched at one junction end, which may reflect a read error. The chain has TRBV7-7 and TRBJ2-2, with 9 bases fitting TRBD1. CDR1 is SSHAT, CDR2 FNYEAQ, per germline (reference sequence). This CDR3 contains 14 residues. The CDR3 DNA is TGTGCTAGCAGCCGCGGGACAGGGAACGGGGAGCTGTTTTTT. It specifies CASSRGTGNGELFF.

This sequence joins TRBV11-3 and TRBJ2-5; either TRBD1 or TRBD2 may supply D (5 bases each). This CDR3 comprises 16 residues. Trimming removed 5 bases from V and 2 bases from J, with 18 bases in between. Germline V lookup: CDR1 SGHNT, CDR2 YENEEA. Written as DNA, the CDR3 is TGTGCCAGCAGCAAAGGCCCCAGGGACCCACAAGAGACCCAGTACTTC. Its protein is CASSKGPRDPQETQYF. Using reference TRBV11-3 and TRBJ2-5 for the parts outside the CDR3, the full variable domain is EAGVVQSPRYKIIEKKQPVAFWCNPISGHNTLYWYLQNLGQGPELLIRYENEEAVDDSQLPKDRFSAERLKGVDSTLKIQPAELGDSAVYLCASSKGPRDPQETQYFGPGTRLLVL.

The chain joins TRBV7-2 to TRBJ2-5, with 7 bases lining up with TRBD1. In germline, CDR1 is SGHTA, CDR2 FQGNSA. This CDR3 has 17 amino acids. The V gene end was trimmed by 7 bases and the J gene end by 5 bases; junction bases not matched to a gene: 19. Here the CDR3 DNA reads TGTGCCAGCACCATCAGGGGGACACTTAGTGTCGGGGAGACCCAGTACTTC. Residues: CASTIRGTLSVGETQYF. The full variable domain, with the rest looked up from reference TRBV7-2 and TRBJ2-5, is GAGVSQSPSNKVTEKGKDVELRCDPISGHTALYWYRQSLGQGLEFLIYFQGNSAPDKSGLPSDRFSAERTGGSVSTLTIQRTQQEDSAVYLCASTIRGTLSVGETQYFGPGTRLLVL.

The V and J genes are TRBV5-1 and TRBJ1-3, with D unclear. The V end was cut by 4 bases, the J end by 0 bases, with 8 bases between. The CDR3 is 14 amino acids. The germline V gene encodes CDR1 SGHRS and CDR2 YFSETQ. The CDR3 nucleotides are TGCGCCAGCAGCCCCCCGAGCTCTGGAAACACCATATATTTT. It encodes CASSPPSSGNTIYF.

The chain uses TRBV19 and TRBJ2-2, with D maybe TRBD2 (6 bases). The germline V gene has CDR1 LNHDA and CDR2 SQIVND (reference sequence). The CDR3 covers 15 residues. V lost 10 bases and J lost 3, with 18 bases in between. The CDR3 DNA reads TGTGCCATAAAGGCCGGGGGTTGGGACACCGGGGAGCTGTTTTTT. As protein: CAIKAGGWDTGELFF.

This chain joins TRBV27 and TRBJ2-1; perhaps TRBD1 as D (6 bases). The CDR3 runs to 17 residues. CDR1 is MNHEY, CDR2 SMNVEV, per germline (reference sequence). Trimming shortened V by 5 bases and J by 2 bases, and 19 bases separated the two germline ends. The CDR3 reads CASSGQSTVPPYNEQFF. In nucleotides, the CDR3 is TGTGCCAGCAGTGGACAGTCGACAGTTCCACCCTACAATGAGCAGTTCTTC.

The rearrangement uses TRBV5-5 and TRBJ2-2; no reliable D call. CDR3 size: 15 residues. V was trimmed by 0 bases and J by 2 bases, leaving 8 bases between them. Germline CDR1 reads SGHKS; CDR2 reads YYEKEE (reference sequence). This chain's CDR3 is CASSLVAINTGELFF. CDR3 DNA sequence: TGTGCCAGCAGCTTGGTGGCCATCAACACCGGGGAGCTGTTTTTT.

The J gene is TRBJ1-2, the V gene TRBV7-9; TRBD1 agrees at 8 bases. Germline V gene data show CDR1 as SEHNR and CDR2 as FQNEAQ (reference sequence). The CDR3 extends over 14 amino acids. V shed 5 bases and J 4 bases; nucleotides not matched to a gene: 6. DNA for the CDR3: TGTGCCAGCAGCGCGACAGGGGTGGGCTATGGCTACACCTTC. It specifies CASSATGVGYGYTF.

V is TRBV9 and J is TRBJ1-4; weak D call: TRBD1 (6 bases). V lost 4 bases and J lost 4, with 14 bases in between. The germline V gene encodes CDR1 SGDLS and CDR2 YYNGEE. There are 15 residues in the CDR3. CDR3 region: CASSIGGRGNEKLFF. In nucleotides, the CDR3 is TGTGCCAGCAGCATAGGGGGGAGAGGTAATGAAAAACTGTTTTTT.

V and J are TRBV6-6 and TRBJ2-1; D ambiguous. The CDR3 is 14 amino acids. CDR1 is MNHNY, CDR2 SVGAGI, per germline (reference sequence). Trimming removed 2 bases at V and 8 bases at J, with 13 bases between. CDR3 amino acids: CASSYTPPSHEQFF. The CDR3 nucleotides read TGTGCCAGCAGTTACACCCCTCCGTCCCATGAGCAGTTCTTC.

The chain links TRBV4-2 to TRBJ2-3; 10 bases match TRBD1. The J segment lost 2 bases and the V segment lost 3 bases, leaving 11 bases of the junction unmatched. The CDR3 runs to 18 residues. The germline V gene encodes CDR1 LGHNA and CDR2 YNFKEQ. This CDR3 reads CASSQGRLGQGITDTQYF. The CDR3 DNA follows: TGTGCCAGCAGCCAGGGTCGTTTGGGACAGGGGATCACAGATACGCAGTATTTT.

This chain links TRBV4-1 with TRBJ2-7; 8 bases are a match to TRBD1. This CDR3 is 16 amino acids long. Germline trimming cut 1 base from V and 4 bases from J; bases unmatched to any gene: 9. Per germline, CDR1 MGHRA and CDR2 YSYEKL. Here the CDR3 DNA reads TGCGCCAGCAGCCAAGGTCAGGGGGCTAAGAGTTACGAGCAGTACTTC. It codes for CASSQGQGAKSYEQYF.

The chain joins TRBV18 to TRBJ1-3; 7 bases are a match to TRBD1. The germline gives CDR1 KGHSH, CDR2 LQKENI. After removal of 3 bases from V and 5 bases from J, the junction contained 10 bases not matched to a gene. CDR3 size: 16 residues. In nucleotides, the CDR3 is TGTGCCAGCTCACCGCCGAATCTACAGGGGAGAAACACCATATATTTT. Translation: CASSPPNLQGRNTIYF.

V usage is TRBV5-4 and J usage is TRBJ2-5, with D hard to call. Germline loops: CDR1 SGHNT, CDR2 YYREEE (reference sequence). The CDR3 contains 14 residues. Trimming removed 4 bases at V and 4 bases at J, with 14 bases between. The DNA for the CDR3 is TGTGCCAGCAGCCCCGGTACACGGCTAGAGACCCAGTACTTC. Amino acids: CASSPGTRLETQYF.

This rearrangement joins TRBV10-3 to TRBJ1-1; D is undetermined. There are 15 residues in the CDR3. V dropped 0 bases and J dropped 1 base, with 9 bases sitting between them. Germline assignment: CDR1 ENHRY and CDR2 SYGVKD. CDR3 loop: CAISESSTPNTEAFF. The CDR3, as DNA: TGTGCCATCAGTGAGTCTTCGACACCGAACACTGAAGCTTTCTTT.

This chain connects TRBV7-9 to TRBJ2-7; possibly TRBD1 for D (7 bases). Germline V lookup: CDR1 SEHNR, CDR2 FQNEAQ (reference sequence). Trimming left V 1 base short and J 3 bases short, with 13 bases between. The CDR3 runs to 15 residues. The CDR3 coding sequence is TGTGCCAGCAGCTTAGGGCCCCAGGGGGGCTACGAGCAGTACTTC. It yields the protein CASSLGPQGGYEQYF.

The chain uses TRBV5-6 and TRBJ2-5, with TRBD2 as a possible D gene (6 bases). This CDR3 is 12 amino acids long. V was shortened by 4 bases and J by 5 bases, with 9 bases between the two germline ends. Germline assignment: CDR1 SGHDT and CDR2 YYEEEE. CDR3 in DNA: TGTGCCAGCAGCGTCCGGGAGGAGACCCAGTACTTC. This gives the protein CASSVREETQYF.

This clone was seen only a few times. The CDR3 loop is CASSPGQGLSPLHF. CDR3 sequence (DNA): TGTGCCAGCAGCCCGGGACAGGGGCTTTCACCCCTCCACTTT. The chain carries TRBV9 and TRBJ1-6, with 10 bases that match TRBD1. The V gene's germline CDR1 is SGDLS and CDR2 YYNGEE. The V and J ends lost 4 bases and 9 bases, in that order; junction bases with no gene match: 4. CDR3 length equals 14 residues. Together with reference TRBV9 and TRBJ1-6, the CDR3 gives the full variable domain: DSGVTQTPKHLITATGQRVTLRCSPRSGDLSVYWYQQSLDQGLQFLIQYYNGEERAKGNILERFSAQQFPDLHSELNLSSLELGDSALYFCASSPGQGLSPLHFGNGTRLTVT.

CDR3 protein: CASSQLASDTQYF. In DNA, the CDR3 is TGTGCCAGCAGCCAACTGGCATCAGATACGCAGTATTTT. This rearrangement joins TRBV14 to TRBJ2-3; D unresolved. Per germline, CDR1 SGHDN and CDR2 FVKESK. Trimming left V 2 bases short and J 4 bases short, with 7 bases between. The CDR3 is 13 residues long. The variable domain in full, completed from reference TRBV14 and TRBJ2-3, reads EAGVTQFPSHSVIEKGQTVTLRCDPISGHDNLYWYRRVMGKEIKFLLHFVKESKQDESGMPNNRFLAERTGGTYSTLKVQPAELEDSGVYFCASSQLASDTQYFGPGTRLTVL.

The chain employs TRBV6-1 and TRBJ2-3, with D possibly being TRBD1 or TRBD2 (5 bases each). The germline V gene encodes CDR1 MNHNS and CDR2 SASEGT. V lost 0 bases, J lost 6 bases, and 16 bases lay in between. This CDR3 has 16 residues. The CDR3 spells CASSEAQGSWGDTQYF. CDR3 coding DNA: TGTGCCAGCAGTGAAGCGCAAGGGTCGTGGGGGGATACGCAGTATTTT.

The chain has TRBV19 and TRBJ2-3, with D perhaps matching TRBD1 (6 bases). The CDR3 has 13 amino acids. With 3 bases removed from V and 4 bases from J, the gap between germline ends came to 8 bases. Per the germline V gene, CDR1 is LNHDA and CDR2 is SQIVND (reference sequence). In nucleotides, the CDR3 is TGTGCCAGTAGTATTCAGGGGTCAGATACGCAGTATTTT. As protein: CASSIQGSDTQYF.